The rows below give T cell receptor beta chains drawn from one sample of a study of beta chain features in type 1 diabetes. Generated by immunoSEQ multiplex PCR, the TCRdb table keeps only in-frame clones and is missing some. The sample consists of about 650,000 clones, around 12% of them appearing once. Input material: naive CD4+ T cells from blood. These receptors came from a young man with type 1 diabetes. Each CDR3 is given with its conserved first and last residue. The order of the fields is D gene, J gene, V gene, clone size, CDR3 DNA, CDR3 protein. A D gene is named only where the DNA matches it firmly. Not every row has a clone size; where given, it reads once, few, many or a size class.

.	TRBJ2-7	TRBV7-8	few	TGTGCCAGCAGCTTAGCATCGGACCGGAACTACGAGCAGTACTTC	CASSLASDRNYEQYF
.	TRBJ2-7	TRBV7-9	few	TGTGCCAGCCCGGGGCAGGACCGGAGCTACGAGCAGTACTTC	CASPGQDRSYEQYF
.	TRBJ1-4	TRBV28	many	TGTGCCAGCATAGAATGGCAGGGAGGGCTGGATGAAAAACTGTTTTTT	CASIEWQGGLDEKLFF
TRBD1	TRBJ1-1	TRBV2	.	TGTGCCAGCACTGAAAGGGGGGACAGCAACACTGAAGCTTTCTTT	CASTERGDSNTEAFF
.	TRBJ2-1	TRBV2	few	TGTGCCAGCAGTGAAGCGTTGGGGGCACAGAATGAGCAGTTCTTC	CASSEALGAQNEQFF
TRBD1	TRBJ2-3	TRBV14	few	TGTGCCAGCAGCCAAGATCTGACAGGGGTAGGAGATACGCAGTATTTT	CASSQDLTGVGDTQYF
.	TRBJ1-1	TRBV5-1	.	TGCGCCAGCAGCATAGGACACGTCGGGAACACTGAAGCTTTCTTT	CASSIGHVGNTEAFF
TRBD1	TRBJ1-1	TRBV9	.	TGTGCCAGCAGCCCTAGGACAGGGGGCAACACTGAAGCTTTCTTT	CASSPRTGGNTEAFF
.	TRBJ2-3	TRBV5-1	few	TGCGCCAGCAGTACCAGTCGGGGATCGGATACGCAGTATTTT	CASSTSRGSDTQYF
.	TRBJ2-2	TRBV7-2	.	TGTGCCAGCAGCTGGGGTGAAACCGGGGAGCTGTTTTTT	CASSWGETGELFF
TRBD2	TRBJ2-5	TRBV30	few	TGTGCCTGGAGTGGGGGCGAGGCCCCGGGGGGACTACAAGAGACCCAGTACTTC	CAWSGGEAPGGLQETQYF
.	TRBJ2-7	TRBV15	few	TGTGCCACCAGCAGAGATCCGGGGGTCAGCCGCGAGCAGTACTTC	CATSRDPGVSREQYF
.	TRBJ2-7	TRBV30	.	TGTGCCTGGGGGCGGTTGACCGAGCAGTACTTC	CAWGRLTEQYF
.	TRBJ1-4	TRBV29-1	.	TGCAGCGTGTGGGCACAACAGGAAAAACTGTTTTTT	CSVWAQQEKLFF
.	TRBJ1-1	TRBV23-1	.	TGCGCCAGCAGTCAATCAAAGGGGCCGGTGAACACTGAAGCTTTCTTT	CASSQSKGPVNTEAFF
.	TRBJ2-5	TRBV7-3	few	TGTGCCAGCAGCCCCGGTGGGGGAATTGGTGGTGAAGAGACCCAGTACTTC	CASSPGGGIGGEETQYF
TRBD1	TRBJ2-7	TRBV11-2	.	TGTGCCAGCAGCCCCCGACAGGGGTACTACGAGCAGTACTTC	CASSPRQGYYEQYF
TRBD1	TRBJ1-4	TRBV19	many	TGTGCCAGTAGCAGGACAGGCGTTAATGAAAAACTGTTTTTT	CASSRTGVNEKLFF
.	TRBJ1-2	TRBV5-4	.	TGTGCCAGCAGCTTGGCGGGCCGCGGCTACACCTTC	CASSLAGRGYTF
TRBD2	TRBJ2-1	TRBV19	few	TGTGCCAGTAGTATAGGGACTAGCGGGTCCAATGAGCAGTTCTTC	CASSIGTSGSNEQFF
.	TRBJ2-1	TRBV7-9	few	TGTGCCAGCAGCCCGAAATTTGGTGAGCAGTTCTTC	CASSPKFGEQFF
.	TRBJ2-2	TRBV4-2	few	TGTGCCAGCAGCCAAGATCGATCCAGAGGGAACACCGGGGAGCTGTTTTTT	CASSQDRSRGNTGELFF
.	TRBJ1-1	TRBV12-5	few	TGTGCTAGTGGTTTGGGGCAGGGGAGAAGAAACACTGAAGCTTTCTTT	CASGLGQGRRNTEAFF
TRBD2	TRBJ2-1	TRBV19	few	TGTGCCAGTACCCCCGATAGCGGGGGGGCCCACAATGAGCAGTTCTTC	CASTPDSGGAHNEQFF
TRBD2	TRBJ2-7	TRBV7-9	few	TGTGCCAGCAGCCTTAGCGGGGGCCCGTCCTACGAGCAGTACTTC	CASSLSGGPSYEQYF
.	TRBJ1-5	TRBV7-8	.	TGTGCCAGCACGGGTTCCGGCTCTCAGCCCCAGCATTTT	CASTGSGSQPQHF
.	TRBJ2-7	TRBV9	few	TGTGCCAGCAGCGTAGAGGGAAAGGGCTACGAGCAGTACTTC	CASSVEGKGYEQYF
TRBD1	TRBJ2-1	TRBV9	.	TGTGCCAGCAGCGTAGAGGGGACAGCCCCCAATGAGCAGTTCTTC	CASSVEGTAPNEQFF
.	TRBJ2-7	TRBV19	few	TGTGCCAGTATAGGGGGAATCGGAGGGGTCCAGTACTTC	CASIGGIGGVQYF
.	TRBJ2-3	TRBV9	few	TGTGCCAGCAGCGCTCCCTGGGGGAAGGATACGCAGTATTTT	CASSAPWGKDTQYF
.	TRBJ1-6	TRBV5-1	few	TGCGCCAGCAGCTTGGATTACAGGGAGAACCCACTCTATAATTCACCCCTCCACTTT	CASSLDYRENPLYNSPLHF
TRBD2	TRBJ2-3	TRBV4-1	few	TGCGCCAGCAGCCCAGGTGCTAGCGGGGGCACAGATACGCAGTATTTT	CASSPGASGGTDTQYF
.	TRBJ2-3	TRBV4-3	.	TGCGCCAGCAGCCCCAGAGGGCTATCCACAGATACGCAGTATTTT	CASSPRGLSTDTQYF
.	TRBJ2-1	TRBV5-4	.	TGTGCCAGCCGCTTCGGGGGTTCCTACAATGAGCAGTTCTTC	CASRFGGSYNEQFF
.	TRBJ2-5	TRBV28	many	TGTGCCAGCAGTTTTCGACAGGTGGGGTCCGAGACCCAGTACTTC	CASSFRQVGSETQYF
.	TRBJ2-2	TRBV7-9	few	TGTGCCAGCACCCCCCCCAGCAGGGGCATCGGGGAGCTGTTTTTT	CASTPPSRGIGELFF
TRBD2	TRBJ2-7	TRBV4-3	few	TGCGCCAGCAGCCAAGATCCGGCTAGCGGGTGGTACGAGCAGTACTTC	CASSQDPASGWYEQYF
TRBD1	TRBJ2-1	TRBV6-4	few	TGTGCCAGCAGTCCCGGGACAGGTTACAATGAGCAGTTCTTC	CASSPGTGYNEQFF
.	TRBJ2-5	TRBV4-1	few	TGCGCCAGCAGCCAAGATCCCATCGGGACTCGCCGCGAGACCCAGTACTTC	CASSQDPIGTRRETQYF
.	TRBJ2-3	TRBV18	.	TGTGCCAGCTCACCTCCAGATATGACAGATACGCAGTATTTT	CASSPPDMTDTQYF
.	TRBJ1-2	TRBV5-1	.	TGCGCCAGCAGCTTGGGCGAAGGGCTCAATGGCTACACCTTC	CASSLGEGLNGYTF
.	TRBJ2-1	TRBV5-1	.	TGCGCCAGCAGCCTGACTAGTAACTCCTACAATGAGCAGTTCTTC	CASSLTSNSYNEQFF
TRBD1	TRBJ2-7	TRBV6-5	.	TGTGCCAGCAGTTACCGGGACAGGGCCTACGAGCAGTACTTC	CASSYRDRAYEQYF
TRBD2	TRBJ2-3	TRBV5-1	.	TGCGCCAGCAGCCCTAGCGGGGGGTTGAGCACAGATACGCAGTATTTT	CASSPSGGLSTDTQYF
.	TRBJ2-1	TRBV15	few	TGTGCCACCAGCAGAGATATAGGGGCCCCCTACAATGAGCAGTTCTTC	CATSRDIGAPYNEQFF
.	TRBJ1-1	TRBV5-1	few	TGCGCCAGCAGCTTGGGGCACGGGGGAGCTTTCTTT	CASSLGHGGAFF
TRBD1	TRBJ2-7	TRBV18	.	TGTGCCAGCTCACAAGGACAGGGCACCGAGCAGTACTTC	CASSQGQGTEQYF
.	TRBJ1-5	TRBV29-1	.	TGCAGCGCGGCCCGGGACAGCAATCAGCCCCAGCATTTT	CSAARDSNQPQHF
.	TRBJ2-1	TRBV30	few	TGTGCCTGGAGTGTAGGAGGGGGTTACAATGAGCAGTTCTTC	CAWSVGGGYNEQFF
TRBD1	TRBJ2-1	TRBV7-3	few	TGTGCCAGCAGCTTGACAGGGGCCGCCTACAATGAGCAGTTCTTC	CASSLTGAAYNEQFF
.	TRBJ1-1	TRBV29-1	few	TGCAGCGCATCCTTTCGACAGGCTAGGAACACTGAAGCTTTCTTT	CSASFRQARNTEAFF
.	TRBJ1-1	TRBV18	.	TGTGCCAGCTCACCATTTACCACGGACAATGAAGCTTTCTTT	CASSPFTTDNEAFF
TRBD1	TRBJ2-2	TRBV7-2	.	TGTGCCAGCCCCCGGGACAGGGACACCGGGGAGCTGTTTTTT	CASPRDRDTGELFF
.	TRBJ2-5	TRBV5-1	once	TGCGCCAGCAGCTTGGGGCGGAATCAAGAGACCCAGTACTTC	CASSLGRNQETQYF
.	TRBJ1-6	TRBV20-1	.	TGCAGTGTAGGGAGGTCACCCCTCCACTTT	CSVGRSPLHF
.	TRBJ2-7	TRBV2	few	TGTGCCAGCAGTGAGCAGGAGGCTCGGACATCGAAGCAGTACTTC	CASSEQEARTSKQYF
.	TRBJ2-7	TRBV5-1	few	TGCGCCAGCAGGACGAGCGGGACACCCTACTACGAGCAGTACTTC	CASRTSGTPYYEQYF
TRBD1	TRBJ2-7	TRBV6-1	few	TGTGCCAGCAGTGCCGGACAGGGGTTCTACGAGCAGTACTTC	CASSAGQGFYEQYF
.	TRBJ1-1	TRBV19	few	TGTGCCAGTAGCCTGCTACATGAAGCTTTCTTT	CASSLLHEAFF